Listed below are T cell receptor beta chains from one sample, sequenced in a study of glioma-infiltrating T cells after dendritic cell vaccination. This table comes from immunoSEQ multiplex PCR, and its TCRdb copy is limited to in-frame clones, with some not included. The sample has 80,000 to 100,000 clones; 75% to 90% are singletons. This material consisted of blood, taken after dendritic cell vaccination. The receptors come from a human donor with glioblastoma. The CDR3 runs from the conserved cysteine through the conserved F or W. Where a row states a size, it is once, few, many or the class of an expanded clone; other rows omit it.

TRBV6-5,.,TRBJ1-2,CASSYSAVNYGYTF
TRBV5-1,.,TRBJ2-3,CASSLDGLAVGTQYF
TRBV5-6,.,TRBJ1-3,CASSLVRQGWFGNTIYF
TRBV6-5,.,TRBJ2-7,CASSHDRASYEQYF
TRBV7-2,.,TRBJ2-7,CASSLDHWEQYF
TRBV5-4,.,TRBJ1-1,CASSLTTNTEAFF
TRBV6-1,once,TRBJ2-3,CGVGGGLSTDTQYF
TRBV19,.,TRBJ1-1,CAAQRTAMNTEAFF
TRBV6-5,.,TRBJ2-7,CASRRRTDSYEQYF
TRBV18,.,TRBJ2-3,CASSTTSGGAFTDTQYF
TRBV2,.,TRBJ2-6,CASGHVRGAGANVLTF
TRBV5-1,.,TRBJ1-2,CASSLGGGDGYTF
TRBV5-1,.,TRBJ2-5,CASSSTRQETQYF
TRBV27,.,TRBJ2-7,CASKAGGRRYF
TRBV5-1,.,TRBJ1-2,CASSPGTGGLGYTF
TRBV6-4,.,TRBJ1-1,CASMSVPNTEAFF
TRBV6-1,.,TRBJ2-3,CASREGQGWGTDTQYF
TRBV13,.,TRBJ1-2,CASSPVVFASGYGYTF